A selection of T cell receptor beta chains follows, all from one sample in a study of blood T cell repertoires in COVID-19. Profiled with immunoSEQ multiplex PCR; TCRdb holds only in-frame clones, not every one. In the table there are fewer than 500,000 clones, approximately 87% of which are singletons. Input material: PBMCs or T cells enriched from blood (not recorded which). These receptor sequences come from a woman aged 30 to 39 with acute COVID-19. Each CDR3 is given with its conserved first and last residue. D genes are given only for firm matches. Rows may omit the clone size; those that give it use once, few, many or a size class.

d_call,clone_size,v_call,j_call,cdr3_nt,cdr3_aa
NA,NA,TRBV6-5,TRBJ1-6,TGTGCCAGCAGTTATAACAGGGATAATTCACCCCTCCACTTT,CASSYNRDNSPLHF
NA,NA,TRBV7-9,TRBJ2-7,TGTGCCAGCAGCCCTCCGGGACTCTACGAGCAGTACTTC,CASSPPGLYEQYF
NA,NA,TRBV10-3,TRBJ1-2,TGTGCCATCAGTGAGTCGAAAGGGGCTATTGTCTATGGCTACACCTTC,CAISESKGAIVYGYTF
NA,NA,TRBV18,TRBJ2-1,TGTGCCAGCTCACCTTCGGGGTCCTACAATGAGCAGTTCTTC,CASSPSGSYNEQFF
TRBD2,NA,TRBV29-1,TRBJ2-1,TGCAGCGCCGGACTAGCGGGGGGGCCCAATGAGCAGTTCTTC,CSAGLAGGPNEQFF
TRBD2,NA,TRBV11-3,TRBJ2-3,TGTGCCAGCAGCCCCCGGGGGGGGGTTAGCACAGATACGCAGTATTTT,CASSPRGGVSTDTQYF
NA,once,TRBV11-3,TRBJ2-5,TGTGCCAGCAGCTTATCCCCGGGAGCACTGGAGACCCAGTACTTC,CASSLSPGALETQYF
TRBD2,few,TRBV6-1,TRBJ2-5,TGTGCCAGCAGTGAAGTTAGCGGGGGGGCAGAGACCCAGTACTTC,CASSEVSGGAETQYF
NA,few,TRBV19,TRBJ1-1,TGTGCCAGTAGTCCGTACACGGCCCTCACACTACCGAACACTGAAGCTTTCTTT,CASSPYTALTLPNTEAFF
NA,NA,TRBV7-3,TRBJ2-2,TGTGCCAGCAGCTTATCGCGGGTCAGCGGGGAGCTGTTTTTT,CASSLSRVSGELFF
TRBD2,NA,TRBV10-1,TRBJ2-7,TGCGCCAGCAGTGAGTCGACTAGCGGAACCTACGAGCAGTACTTC,CASSESTSGTYEQYF
NA,NA,TRBV21-1,TRBJ2-3,TGTGCCAGCAGCAAAGGAGGTGCACGTCTCACAGATACGCAGTATTTT,CASSKGGARLTDTQYF
NA,NA,TRBV4-1,TRBJ2-7,TGCGCCAGCAGCCCTGCCTTGGGCCCCTCCTACGAGCAGTACTTC,CASSPALGPSYEQYF
TRBD2,once,TRBV2,TRBJ2-1,TGTGCCAGCAGGATGGGCGGGAGAAATGACAATGAGCAGTTCTTC,CASRMGGRNDNEQFF
TRBD2,NA,TRBV7-3,TRBJ2-2,TGTGCCAGCAGTTTGACCGGGACTAGAGGCACCGGGGAGCTGTTTTTT,CASSLTGTRGTGELFF
NA,NA,TRBV29-1,TRBJ1-5,TGCAGCGTTTGGCAGGGCGAGAATCAGCCCCAGCATTTT,CSVWQGENQPQHF
NA,NA,TRBV30,TRBJ1-1,TGTGCCTGCAGATCGGACAGGAACACTGAAGCTTTCTTT,CACRSDRNTEAFF
NA,NA,TRBV2,TRBJ2-5,TGTGCCAGCAGTGAAGGTGCACTGCAGACCCAGTACTTC,CASSEGALQTQYF
TRBD1,NA,TRBV5-5,TRBJ2-5,TGTGCCAGCAGCTTGAATTCGGGACAGGGAGGCCAAGAGACCCAGTACTTC,CASSLNSGQGGQETQYF
NA,NA,TRBV19,TRBJ1-1,TGTGCCAGTAGTGCGACAGTGAACACTGAAGCTTTCTTT,CASSATVNTEAFF
NA,NA,TRBV18,TRBJ2-1,TGTGCCAGCTCACCTCTCTCCCCCCTGAGCTCCTACAATGAGCAGTTCTTC,CASSPLSPLSSYNEQFF
NA,NA,TRBV7-9,TRBJ1-3,TGTGCCAGCAGCTTATGGGGGGGTTCTGGAAACACCATATATTTT,CASSLWGGSGNTIYF
NA,NA,TRBV28,TRBJ1-5,TGTGCCAGCAGTTTGGGCAGGGGTCCCCGGCAGCCCCAGCATTTT,CASSLGRGPRQPQHF
NA,NA,TRBV7-2,TRBJ1-5,TGTGCCAGCAGCTTAGCGACGACAAACAATCAGCCCCAGCATTTT,CASSLATTNNQPQHF
NA,NA,TRBV13,TRBJ1-1,TGTGCCAGCAGCTTATCAGGGTCCCCTGAAGCTTTCTTT,CASSLSGSPEAFF
TRBD1,NA,TRBV4-1,TRBJ1-1,TGCGCCAGCAGCCAAGTCCCTAACAGGGGGAACACTGAAGCTTTCTTT,CASSQVPNRGNTEAFF
NA,NA,TRBV19,TRBJ1-2,TGTGCCAGTAGGAACTGGGAGAATGGCTACACCTTC,CASRNWENGYTF